The 29 T cell receptor beta chains in this list originate from one sample, sequenced in a study of cytomegalovirus exposure and HLA in healthy donors. The PCR contained 60 Vbeta and 13 Jbeta primers. The table came from immunoSEQ multiplex PCR; TCRdb's copy has only in-frame clones and leaves some out. The profile shows about 110,000 clones, around 79% of them singletons. Material: PBMCs. These receptors all stem from a woman aged 25-40 years in good health and CMV-seronegative.

This chain links TRBV4-2 with TRBJ1-3; no clear D gene. Germline values: CDR1 LGHNA, CDR2 YNFKEQ. The length of the CDR3 is 15 residues. V was shortened by 1 base and J by 0 bases, with 7 bases between the two germline ends. The CDR3 region has the DNA TGTGCCAGCAGCCAAGGCCACACCTCTGGAAACACCATATATTTT. Amino acid sequence: CASSQGHTSGNTIYF.

V gene TRBV13 combines with J gene TRBJ2-5; TRBD1 aligns across 11 bases. V lost 5 bases, J lost 4 bases, and 6 bases stayed unmatched. The V gene's germline CDR1 is PRHDT and CDR2 FYEKMQ (reference sequence). This CDR3 region has 15 residues. CDR3: CASSQGTGGGETQYF. For the CDR3, the DNA is TGTGCCAGCAGCCAAGGGACAGGGGGTGGAGAGACCCAGTACTTC.

The gene calls are TRBV7-6 and TRBJ1-4; no reliable D call. Germline assignment: CDR1 SGHVS and CDR2 FNYEAQ. V lost 5 bases and J 7 bases, leaving 17 bases between the germline ends. The length of the CDR3 is 15 residues. DNA for the CDR3: TGTGCCAGCAGCCCCAAGGGAGGTCGGGGTGAAAAACTGTTTTTT. Translated: CASSPKGGRGEKLFF.

The chain joins TRBV19 to TRBJ2-7; perhaps TRBD2 as D (5 bases). V dropped 5 bases and J dropped 1 base, with 12 bases sitting between them. Germline assignment: CDR1 LNHDA and CDR2 SQIVND (reference sequence). The CDR3 has 14 residues. DNA of the CDR3: TGTGCCAGTAGTCGCGGGTTGGGGTCCTACGAGCAGTACTTC. Translating gives CASSRGLGSYEQYF.

This clone was recorded a few times. The V call is TRBV4-1, the J call TRBJ2-7; D possibly corresponds to TRBD1 (6 bases). The CDR3 contains 16 residues. Germline V lookup: CDR1 MGHRA, CDR2 YSYEKL. V lost 4 bases and J lost 5, with 21 bases in between. CDR3 residues: CASSRERRGVLDEQYF. In DNA form, the CDR3 reads TGCGCCAGCAGCCGAGAACGCAGGGGAGTTCTGGACGAGCAGTACTTC.

This chain links TRBV4-3 with TRBJ2-7, with a tentative D call TRBD2 (5 bases). Germline CDR1 is LGHNA and CDR2 is YSLEER. With 1 base removed from V and 3 bases from J, the gap between germline ends came to 10 bases. CDR3 length equals 14 residues. CDR3 sequence: CASSQALANYEQYF. The CDR3 DNA reads as TGCGCCAGCAGCCAAGCCCTAGCCAACTACGAGCAGTACTTC.

The rearrangement uses TRBV4-3 and TRBJ2-7; 10 bases agree with TRBD2. Germline V gene lookup returns CDR1 LGHNA and CDR2 YSLEER. The CDR3 covers 16 residues. J lost 3 bases, V lost 0 bases, and 5 bases had no gene match. The DNA for the CDR3 is TGCGCCAGCAGCCAAGATCGGGCTAGCGGGGGCTACGAGCAGTACTTC. Its translation is CASSQDRASGGYEQYF.

V gene TRBV28 combines with J gene TRBJ1-2; a possible D gene is TRBD1 (5 bases). In germline, CDR1 is MDHEN, CDR2 SYDVKM. The CDR3 covers 17 residues. Trimming shortened V by 4 bases and J by 1 base, and 19 bases separated the two germline ends. The CDR3 region is CASSSVGGKLVNYGYTF. CDR3 in DNA: TGTGCCAGCAGTTCAGTCGGGGGGAAATTAGTTAACTATGGCTACACCTTC.

The chain uses TRBV5-4 and TRBJ2-3; 9 bases line up with TRBD2. V dropped 1 base and J dropped 4; count of bases not matched to a gene: 4. The length of the CDR3 is 15 residues. Per germline, CDR1 SGHNT and CDR2 YYREEE (reference sequence). The CDR3: CASSLWREGADTQYF. The CDR3 DNA follows: TGTGCCAGCAGCTTGTGGCGGGAGGGAGCAGATACGCAGTATTTT.

J is TRBJ2-7 and V is TRBV27; 7 bases agree with TRBD1. The germline gives CDR1 MNHEY, CDR2 SMNVEV (reference sequence). J was trimmed by 0 bases and V by 4 bases; bases with no gene match: 6. The CDR3 has 15 residues. For the CDR3, the DNA is TGTGCCAGCAGTTCCGGACAGGACGGCTCCTACGAGCAGTACTTC. Protein sequence: CASSSGQDGSYEQYF.

This clone is a singleton in its sample. This chain links TRBV6-6 with TRBJ2-7; TRBD1 aligns across 10 bases. From germline, CDR1 is MNHNY and CDR2 SVGAGI (reference sequence). V was clipped by 6 bases and J by 5 bases; unmatched bases: 7. The CDR3 has 14 amino acids. The CDR3, as DNA: TGTGCCAGCAGGTTAATCGGGACAGGGGACGAGCAGTACTTC. Translating it yields CASRLIGTGDEQYF.

This clone was observed a few times. The chain joins TRBV7-9 to TRBJ2-5; 12 bases fit TRBD2. Germline CDR1 is SEHNR and CDR2 is FQNEAQ (reference sequence). V was clipped by 4 bases and J by 5 bases; unmatched bases: 17. The CDR3 covers 19 residues. This CDR3 is CASSSFGRSNLAGGETQYF. For the CDR3, the DNA is TGTGCCAGCAGCTCATTTGGTCGAAGCAACCTAGCGGGGGGGGAGACCCAGTACTTC.

The chain is built from TRBV19 and TRBJ2-7; no clear D gene. Germline CDR1 and CDR2: LNHDA and SQIVND (reference sequence). Trimming cost V 0 bases and J 5 bases, with 5 bases left between them. The CDR3 runs to 12 residues. Here the CDR3 reads CASSIDSHEQYF. CDR3 nucleotides: TGTGCCAGTAGTATAGATAGCCACGAGCAGTACTTC.

The rearrangement uses TRBV4-3 and TRBJ1-2; TRBD1 might be the D (5 bases). The V and J ends lost 0 bases and 2 bases respectively, with 10 bases between them. From germline, CDR1 is LGHNA and CDR2 YSLEER. The length of the CDR3 is 15 residues. The CDR3: CASSQDRQPNYGYTF. The CDR3 region has the DNA TGCGCCAGCAGCCAAGATCGACAGCCGAACTATGGCTACACCTTC.

V usage is TRBV5-8 and J usage is TRBJ2-1; 7 bases align to TRBD1. Germline assignment: CDR1 SGHTS and CDR2 YDEGEE. This CDR3 contains 16 residues. Losses at the gene ends were 0 bases for V and 5 bases for J; bases not matched to a gene: 8. This CDR3 reads CASSLGGGKYNNEQFF. CDR3 coding DNA: TGTGCCAGCAGCTTGGGAGGGGGCAAGTACAACAATGAGCAGTTCTTC.

This clone was detected a few times. The J gene is TRBJ1-6, the V gene TRBV19; 7 bases agree with TRBD1. This CDR3 is built from 15 residues. Germline V gene lookup returns CDR1 LNHDA and CDR2 SQIVND (reference sequence). Trimming took 5 bases from V and 10 from J; bases not matched to a gene: 11. Here the CDR3 reads CASSAPGQFSSPLHF. CDR3 DNA: TGTGCCAGTAGTGCACCGGGACAGTTTAGCTCACCCCTCCACTTT. Full variable domain (outside the CDR3, taken from reference TRBV19 and TRBJ1-6): DGGITQSPKYLFRKEGQNVTLSCEQNLNHDAMYWYRQDPGQGLRLIYYSQIVNDFQKGDIAEGYSVSREKKESFPLTVTSAQKNPTAFYLCASSAPGQFSSPLHFGNGTRLTVT.

The rearrangement uses TRBV6-7 and TRBJ2-1; 11 bases fit TRBD2. TRBV6-7 is noted as an ORF with a role that remains uncertain. Trimming at V came to 0 bases and at J to 4 bases, leaving 11 bases not matched to a gene. The CDR3 has 19 residues. The CDR3 loop is CASSYSGRLGLAGYNEQFF. CDR3 in DNA: TGTGCCAGCAGTTACTCGGGGCGTTTAGGACTAGCGGGTTACAATGAGCAGTTCTTC.

The rearrangement uses TRBV30 and TRBJ1-4, with 7 nucleotides matching TRBD1. Germline CDR1 reads GTSNPN; CDR2 reads SVGIG (reference sequence). The CDR3 covers 15 residues. Trimming removed 0 bases from V and 8 bases from J; junction bases left unmatched: 9. This CDR3 is CAWSVQTGWNEKLFF. The CDR3 DNA is TGTGCCTGGAGTGTACAGACAGGGTGGAACGAAAAACTGTTTTTT.

The V and J genes are TRBV11-2 and TRBJ2-1; TRBD2 matches at 8 bases. Germline loops: CDR1 SGHAT, CDR2 FQNNGV. J gave up 9 bases and V 2 bases, and 9 bases lay outside the gene matches. This CDR3 comprises 15 residues. The CDR3 region is CASSLTFPSGGEQFF. CDR3 nucleotide sequence: TGTGCCAGCAGCTTAACTTTTCCCAGCGGGGGTGAGCAGTTCTTC.

The chain employs TRBV4-2 and TRBJ2-2; TRBD2 aligns across 14 bases. V trimming: 5 bases; J trimming: 3 bases; junction bases outside the gene matches: 8. CDR1 LGHNA and CDR2 YNFKEQ come from the germline V gene. The CDR3 extends over 18 amino acids. The CDR3 nucleotides are TGTGCCAGCAGCTACGGGACTAGCGGGAGCGAGGACACCGGGGAGCTGTTTTTT. Translating gives CASSYGTSGSEDTGELFF.

This chain connects TRBV6-1 to TRBJ1-1; D ambiguous. The V gene's germline CDR1 is MNHNS and CDR2 SASEGT. V dropped 4 bases and J dropped 1 base, with 13 bases sitting between them. This CDR3 is 15 amino acids long. CDR3 region: CASSVEGRENTEAFF. CDR3 bases: TGTGCCAGCAGTGTCGAAGGGAGAGAGAACACTGAAGCTTTCTTT.

V gene TRBV7-2 combines with J gene TRBJ1-3, with TRBD1 as a possible D gene (5 bases). Trimming pared 5 bases from V and 4 bases from J, leaving 12 bases between. The CDR3 contains 14 residues. CDR1 is SGHTA and CDR2 is FQGNSA in the germline V gene. The CDR3 coding sequence is TGTGCCAGCAGCCTCCGGGGGTCAGGAAACACCATATATTTT. Residues: CASSLRGSGNTIYF.

This chain joins TRBV30 and TRBJ2-7, with 8 bases fitting TRBD2. This CDR3 is built from 13 residues. Per the germline V gene, CDR1 is GTSNPN and CDR2 is SVGIG (reference sequence). V lost 3 bases, J lost 6 bases, and 7 bases stayed unmatched. In DNA, the CDR3 is TGTGCCTGGAGCCCGGGGGCGGGGGGCGAGCAGTACTTC. Translating it yields CAWSPGAGGEQYF.

V gene TRBV7-9 combines with J gene TRBJ1-6, with 7 bases lining up with TRBD1. Germline CDR1 is SEHNR and CDR2 is FQNEAQ (reference sequence). J was trimmed by 9 bases and V by 5 bases; bases with no gene match: 13. This CDR3 has 16 amino acids. This CDR3 is CASSPSTGRNGSPLHF. The CDR3 nucleotides are TGTGCCAGCAGCCCCTCGACAGGGAGGAACGGTTCACCCCTCCACTTT.

The chain links TRBV4-1 to TRBJ1-4; 7 nucleotides agree with TRBD1. CDR1 and CDR2 (germline): MGHRA, YSYEKL. Losses at the gene ends were 3 bases for V and 8 bases for J; bases not matched to a gene: 12. This CDR3 contains 16 residues. The CDR3 bases are TGCGCCAGCAGCCAGCATCCAACAGGGGTAAACGAAAAACTGTTTTTT. Translated, it gives CASSQHPTGVNEKLFF.

This chain uses TRBV6-6 with TRBJ1-5, with no clear D. The V gene lost 1 base and the J gene lost 7 bases, with 5 bases spanning the gap. This CDR3 contains 12 residues. Germline values: CDR1 MNHNY, CDR2 SVGAGI (reference sequence). CDR3 bases: TGTGCCAGCAGTTACTTGAGCCAGCCCCAGCATTTT. As protein: CASSYLSQPQHF.

V usage is TRBV10-3 and J usage is TRBJ1-1; 7 positions agree with TRBD1. V shed 6 bases, J shed 7 bases, and the junction held 8 bases outside the gene matches. Germline V gene lookup returns CDR1 ENHRY and CDR2 SYGVKD. CDR3 size: 13 residues. The CDR3 is CAIREGGRVEAFF. CDR3 coding DNA: TGTGCCATCAGAGAAGGGGGCCGGGTTGAAGCTTTCTTT.

In its sample, this clone was seen a few times. The rearrangement joins TRBV7-6 to TRBJ2-3; 7 nucleotides align to TRBD1. V gave up 2 bases and J gave up 0 bases; unmatched junction bases: 5. The length of the CDR3 is 16 residues. Germline loops: CDR1 SGHVS, CDR2 FNYEAQ. The CDR3: CASSLPQGKSTDTQYF. CDR3 DNA sequence: TGTGCCAGCAGCTTACCACAGGGGAAGAGCACAGATACGCAGTATTTT.

The gene calls are TRBV13 and TRBJ1-1, with D perhaps matching TRBD1 (5 bases). The germline V gene encodes CDR1 PRHDT and CDR2 FYEKMQ (reference sequence). CDR3 length: 12 amino acids. The V and J ends lost 5 bases and 4 bases respectively, with 8 bases between them. The CDR3 bases are TGTGCCAGCAGCGTCCAGGGCACTGAAGCTTTCTTT. Protein: CASSVQGTEAFF. The complete variable domain, with remaining parts taken from reference TRBV13 and TRBJ1-1, reads AAGVIQSPRHLIKEKRETATLKCYPIPRHDTVYWYQQGPGQDPQFLISFYEKMQSDKGSIPDRFSAQQFSDYHSELNMSSLELGDSALYFCASSVQGTEAFFGQGTRLTVV.